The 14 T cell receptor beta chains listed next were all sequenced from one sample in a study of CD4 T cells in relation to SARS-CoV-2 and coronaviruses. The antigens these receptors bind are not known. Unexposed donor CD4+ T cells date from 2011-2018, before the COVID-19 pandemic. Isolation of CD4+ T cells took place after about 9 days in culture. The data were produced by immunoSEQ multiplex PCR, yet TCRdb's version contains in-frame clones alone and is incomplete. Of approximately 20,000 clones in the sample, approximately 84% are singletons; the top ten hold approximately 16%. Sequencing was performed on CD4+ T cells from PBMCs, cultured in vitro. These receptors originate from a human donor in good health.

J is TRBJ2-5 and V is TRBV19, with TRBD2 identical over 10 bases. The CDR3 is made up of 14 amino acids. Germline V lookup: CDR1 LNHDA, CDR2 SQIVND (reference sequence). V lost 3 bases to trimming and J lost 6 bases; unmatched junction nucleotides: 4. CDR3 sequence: CASSMIAGGKTQYF. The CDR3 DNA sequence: TGTGCCAGTAGTATGATAGCGGGGGGCAAGACCCAGTACTTC.

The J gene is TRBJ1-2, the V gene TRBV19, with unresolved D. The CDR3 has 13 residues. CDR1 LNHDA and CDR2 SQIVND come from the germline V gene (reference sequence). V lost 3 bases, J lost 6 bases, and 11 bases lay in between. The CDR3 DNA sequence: TGTGCCAGTAGTATCCGGGTGATGGATGGCTACACCTTC. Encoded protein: CASSIRVMDGYTF. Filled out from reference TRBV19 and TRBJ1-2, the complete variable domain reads DGGITQSPKYLFRKEGQNVTLSCEQNLNHDAMYWYRQDPGQGLRLIYYSQIVNDFQKGDIAEGYSVSREKKESFPLTVTSAQKNPTAFYLCASSIRVMDGYTFGSGTRLTVV.

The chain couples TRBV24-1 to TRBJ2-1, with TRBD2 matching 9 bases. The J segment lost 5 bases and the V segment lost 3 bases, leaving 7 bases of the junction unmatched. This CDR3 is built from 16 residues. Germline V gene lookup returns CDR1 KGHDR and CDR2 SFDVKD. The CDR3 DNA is TGTGCCACCAGTGATCTGCGGGAGGGCCGGAACAATGAGCAGTTCTTC. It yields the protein CATSDLREGRNNEQFF.

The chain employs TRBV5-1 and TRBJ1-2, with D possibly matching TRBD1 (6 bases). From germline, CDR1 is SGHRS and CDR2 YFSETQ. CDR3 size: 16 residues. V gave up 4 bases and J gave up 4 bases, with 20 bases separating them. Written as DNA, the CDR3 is TGCGCCAGCAGCCCAACGGGACACCCGGACGTCTATGGCTACACCTTC. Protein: CASSPTGHPDVYGYTF. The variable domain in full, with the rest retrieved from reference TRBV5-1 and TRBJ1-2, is KAGVTQTPRYLIKTRGQQVTLSCSPISGHRSVSWYQQTPGQGLQFLFEYFSETQRNKGNFPGRFSGRQFSNSRSEMNVSTLELGDSALYLCASSPTGHPDVYGYTFGSGTRLTVV.

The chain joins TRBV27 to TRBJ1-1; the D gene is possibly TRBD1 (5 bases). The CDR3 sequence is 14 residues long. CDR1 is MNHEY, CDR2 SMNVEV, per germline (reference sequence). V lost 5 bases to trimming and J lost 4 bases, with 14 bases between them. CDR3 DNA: TGTGCCAGCAGTCGCGCAGGGTCGGTCACTGAAGCTTTCTTT. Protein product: CASSRAGSVTEAFF.

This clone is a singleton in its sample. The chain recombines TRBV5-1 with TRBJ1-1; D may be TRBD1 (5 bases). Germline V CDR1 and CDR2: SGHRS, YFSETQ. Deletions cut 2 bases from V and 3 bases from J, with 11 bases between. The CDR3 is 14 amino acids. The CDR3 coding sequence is TGCGCCAGCAGCTTCAGGGTGGGGGACACTGAAGCTTTCTTT. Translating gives CASSFRVGDTEAFF.

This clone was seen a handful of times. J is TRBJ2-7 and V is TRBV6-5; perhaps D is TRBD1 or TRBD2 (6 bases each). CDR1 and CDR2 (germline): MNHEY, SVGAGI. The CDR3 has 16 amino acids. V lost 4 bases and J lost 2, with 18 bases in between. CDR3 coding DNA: TGTGCCAGCAGTTCGACCCGGGGGCACCATCCCTACGAGCAGTACTTC. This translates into CASSSTRGHHPYEQYF.

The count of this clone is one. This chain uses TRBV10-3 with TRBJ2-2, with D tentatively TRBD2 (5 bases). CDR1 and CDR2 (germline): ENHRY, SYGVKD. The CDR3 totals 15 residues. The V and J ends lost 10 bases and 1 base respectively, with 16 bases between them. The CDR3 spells CATLSHGKNTGELFF. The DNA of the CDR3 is TGTGCCACCCTATCGCACGGGAAGAACACCGGGGAGCTGTTTTTT.

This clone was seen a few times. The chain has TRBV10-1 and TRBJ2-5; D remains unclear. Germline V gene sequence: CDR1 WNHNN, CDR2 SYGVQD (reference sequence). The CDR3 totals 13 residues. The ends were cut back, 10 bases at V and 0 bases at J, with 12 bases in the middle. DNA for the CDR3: TGCGCCACGGACGCAATCTACCAAGAGACCCAGTACTTC. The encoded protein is CATDAIYQETQYF.

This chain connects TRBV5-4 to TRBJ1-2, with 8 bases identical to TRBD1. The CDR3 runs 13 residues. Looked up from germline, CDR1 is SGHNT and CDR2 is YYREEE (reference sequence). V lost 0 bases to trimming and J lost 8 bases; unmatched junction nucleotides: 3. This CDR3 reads CASSLGQGNGYTF. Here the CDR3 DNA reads TGTGCCAGCAGCTTGGGACAGGGGAACGGCTACACCTTC. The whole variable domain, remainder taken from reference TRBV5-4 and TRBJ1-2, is ETGVTQSPTHLIKTRGQQVTLRCSSQSGHNTVSWYQQALGQGPQFIFQYYREEENGRGNFPPRFSGLQFPNYSSELNVNALELDDSALYLCASSLGQGNGYTFGSGTRLTVV.

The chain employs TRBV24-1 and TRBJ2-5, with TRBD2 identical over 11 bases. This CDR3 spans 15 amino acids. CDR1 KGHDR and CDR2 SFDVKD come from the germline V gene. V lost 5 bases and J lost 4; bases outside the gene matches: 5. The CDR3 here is CATSGSTSGRETQYF. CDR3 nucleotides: TGTGCCACCAGTGGTTCAACTAGCGGGAGAGAGACCCAGTACTTC.

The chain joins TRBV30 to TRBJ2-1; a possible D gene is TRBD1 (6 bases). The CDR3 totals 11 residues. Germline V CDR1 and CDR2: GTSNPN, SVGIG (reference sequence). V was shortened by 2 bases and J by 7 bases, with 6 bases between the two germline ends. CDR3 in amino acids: CAWSTGNEQFF. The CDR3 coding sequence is TGTGCCTGGAGTACAGGGAATGAGCAGTTCTTC. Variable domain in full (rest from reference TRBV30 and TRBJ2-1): SQTIHQWPATLVQPVGSPLSLECTVEGTSNPNLYWYRQAAGRGLQLLFYSVGIGQISSEVPQNLSASRPQDRQFILSSKKLLLSDSGFYLCAWSTGNEQFFGPGTRLTVL.

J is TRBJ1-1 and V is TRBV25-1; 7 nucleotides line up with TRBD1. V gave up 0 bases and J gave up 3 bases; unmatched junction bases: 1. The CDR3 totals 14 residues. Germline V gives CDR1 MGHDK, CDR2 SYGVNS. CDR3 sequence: CASSEYRGHTEAFF. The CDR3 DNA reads TGTGCCAGCAGTGAATATAGGGGGCACACTGAAGCTTTCTTT.

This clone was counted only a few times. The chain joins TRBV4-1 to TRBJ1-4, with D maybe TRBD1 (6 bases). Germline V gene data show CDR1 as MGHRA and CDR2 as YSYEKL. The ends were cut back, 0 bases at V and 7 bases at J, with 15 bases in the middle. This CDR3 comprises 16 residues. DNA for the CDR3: TGCGCCAGCAGCCAAGATAGAGGGGGTCGGGCTGAAAAACTGTTTTTT. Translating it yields CASSQDRGGRAEKLFF.